This paragraph reports one T cell receptor beta chain. Antigen: not known. The repertoire was sequenced with immunoSEQ multiplex PCR; TCRdb's copy has only in-frame clones and lacks some. The profile shows about 24,000 clones, 82% of them singletons. This entry is derived from a study of a mutant IDH1 vaccine in newly diagnosed glioma. Study-level points and caveats: Changes in top peripheral clonotypes did not appear linked to pseudoprogression.

After removal of 4 bases from V and 5 bases from J, the junction contained 2 bases not matched to a gene. CDR3 size: 12 residues. CDR1 and CDR2 from the germline V gene are SGHDT and YYEEEE. As to time point: week 47, end of study. Each dose of the vaccine consisted of 300 ug of mutant IDH1 20-mer peptide, with topical imiquimod. The study enrolled donors with new WHO grade 3 or 4 IDH1-mutant, ATRX-lost astrocytomas. This clonotype was sampled from a man between 35 and 55 years old with glioma. Some clones in this sample may be carry-over from other donors' samples. This specimen consisted of PBMCs, obtained from a glioma patient whose treatment included an IDH1 peptide vaccine. The chain links TRBV5-6 to TRBJ1-2; TRBD1 matches at 7 bases. The CDR3 DNA is TGTGCCAGCAGCGGACAGGCGTATGGCTACACCTTC. Its protein is CASSGQAYGYTF.